This T cell receptor (beta chain) was recovered during a study of patients and donors after allogeneic stem cell transplantation. This clonotype was detected a few times. TCRdb re-derived calls from the RT-PCR reads in MiXCR, one entry per CDR3 protein. The sample consists of about 230,000 distinct CDR3 sequences, 13% to 15% of them appearing once. The germline V gene has CDR1 PRHDT and CDR2 FYEKMQ (reference sequence). The CDR3 loop spans 14 amino acids. Trimming shortened V by 4 bases and J by 5 bases, and 12 bases separated the two germline ends. The J gene is TRBJ2-1, the V gene TRBV13; no reliable D call. Sequencing used blood, either unsorted or a sorted T cell fraction (not recorded which). This clonotype was sampled from a human donor who was either an allogeneic HSCT recipient or a stem cell or donor lymphocyte infusion donor (not recorded which). It is not recorded whose cells these are; they may come from a transplant donor. DNA for the CDR3: TGTGCCAGCAGCTCCTATGGACCCAACAATGAGCAGTTCTTC. Amino acids: CASSSYGPNNEQFF.